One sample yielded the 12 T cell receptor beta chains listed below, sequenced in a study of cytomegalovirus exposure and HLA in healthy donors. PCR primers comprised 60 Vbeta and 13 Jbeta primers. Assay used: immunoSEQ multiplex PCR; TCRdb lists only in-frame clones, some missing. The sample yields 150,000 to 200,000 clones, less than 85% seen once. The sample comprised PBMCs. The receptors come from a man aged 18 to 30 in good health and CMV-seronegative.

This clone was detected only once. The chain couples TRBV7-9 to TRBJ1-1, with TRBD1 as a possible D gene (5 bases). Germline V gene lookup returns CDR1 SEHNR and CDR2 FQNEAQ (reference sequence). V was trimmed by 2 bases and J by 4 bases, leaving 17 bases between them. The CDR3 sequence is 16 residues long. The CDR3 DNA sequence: TGTGCCAGCAGCTTAACCCGAGGGGCCGGGGGCACTGAAGCTTTCTTT. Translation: CASSLTRGAGGTEAFF.

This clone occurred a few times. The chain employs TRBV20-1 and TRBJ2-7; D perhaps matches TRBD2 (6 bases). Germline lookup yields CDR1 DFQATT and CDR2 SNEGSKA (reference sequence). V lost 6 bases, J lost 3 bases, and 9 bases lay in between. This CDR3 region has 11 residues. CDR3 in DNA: TGCAGTGCCCTGACTAGCTACGAGCAGTACTTC. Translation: CSALTSYEQYF.

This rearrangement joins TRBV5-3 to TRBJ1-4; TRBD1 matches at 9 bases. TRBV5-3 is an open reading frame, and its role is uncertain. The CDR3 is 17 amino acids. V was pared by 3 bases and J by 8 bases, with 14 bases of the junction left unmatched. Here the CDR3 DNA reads TGTGCCAGAAGCTCATTTATCCGGGACAGGGTAAGAGAAAAACTGTTTTTT. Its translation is CARSSFIRDRVREKLFF.

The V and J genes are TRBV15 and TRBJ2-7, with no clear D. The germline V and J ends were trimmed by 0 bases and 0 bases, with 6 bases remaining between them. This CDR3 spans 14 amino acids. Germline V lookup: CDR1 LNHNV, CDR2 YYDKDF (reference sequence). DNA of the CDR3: TGTGCCACCAGCAGAGATGGGCACTCCTACGAGCAGTACTTC. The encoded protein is CATSRDGHSYEQYF.

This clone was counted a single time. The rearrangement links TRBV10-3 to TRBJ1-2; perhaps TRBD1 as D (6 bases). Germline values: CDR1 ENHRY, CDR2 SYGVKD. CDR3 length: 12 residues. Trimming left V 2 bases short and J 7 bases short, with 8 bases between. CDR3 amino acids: CAISEQGTGYTF. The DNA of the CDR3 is TGTGCCATCAGTGAGCAGGGGACTGGCTACACCTTC.

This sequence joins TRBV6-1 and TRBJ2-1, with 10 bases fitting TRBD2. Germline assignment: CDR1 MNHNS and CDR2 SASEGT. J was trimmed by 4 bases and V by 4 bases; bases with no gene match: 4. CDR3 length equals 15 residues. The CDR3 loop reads CASSGGTSVYNEQFF. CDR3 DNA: TGTGCCAGCAGTGGCGGGACTAGCGTATACAATGAGCAGTTCTTC.

CDR3 region: CASSLGQVPNQPQHF. In nucleotides, the CDR3 is TGTGCCAGCAGCTTAGGTCAGGTACCCAATCAGCCCCAGCATTTT. The chain combines TRBV7-6 with TRBJ1-5; no clear D. Looked up from germline, CDR1 is SGHVS and CDR2 is FNYEAQ. The CDR3 loop spans 15 amino acids. V was trimmed by 1 base and J by 3 bases, leaving 10 bases between them.

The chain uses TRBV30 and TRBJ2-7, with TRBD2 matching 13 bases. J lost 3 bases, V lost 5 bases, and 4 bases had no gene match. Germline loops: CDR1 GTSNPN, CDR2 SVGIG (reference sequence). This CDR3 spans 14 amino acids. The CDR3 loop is CAWAGLAGIYEQYF. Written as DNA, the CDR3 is TGTGCCTGGGCGGGACTAGCGGGGATCTACGAGCAGTACTTC.

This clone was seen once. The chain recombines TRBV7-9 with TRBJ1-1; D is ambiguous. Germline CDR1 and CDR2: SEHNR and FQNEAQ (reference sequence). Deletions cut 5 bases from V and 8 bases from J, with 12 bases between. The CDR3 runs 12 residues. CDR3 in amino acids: CASSARSLEAFF. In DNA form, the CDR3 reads TGTGCCAGCAGCGCGAGGTCCCTAGAAGCTTTCTTT.

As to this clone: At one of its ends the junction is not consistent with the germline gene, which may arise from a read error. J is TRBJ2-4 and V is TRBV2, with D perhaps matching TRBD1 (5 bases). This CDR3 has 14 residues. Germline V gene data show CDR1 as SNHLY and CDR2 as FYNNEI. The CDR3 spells CASRGRGAGIFSDF. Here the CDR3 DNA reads TGTGCCAGCAGAGGACGTGGGGCAGGAATATTCTCGGACTTC.

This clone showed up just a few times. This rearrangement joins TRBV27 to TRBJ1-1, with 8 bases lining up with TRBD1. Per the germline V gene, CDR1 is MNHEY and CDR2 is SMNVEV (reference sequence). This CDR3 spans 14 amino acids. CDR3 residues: CVTSWTGLSGVAFF. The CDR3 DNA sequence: TGTGTCACCTCTTGGACAGGGCTCTCGGGAGTAGCTTTCTTT.

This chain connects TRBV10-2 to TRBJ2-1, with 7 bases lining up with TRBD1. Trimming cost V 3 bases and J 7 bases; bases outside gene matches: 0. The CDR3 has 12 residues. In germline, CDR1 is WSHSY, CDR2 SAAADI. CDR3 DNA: TGCGCCAGCAGTGAACAGGGGAATGAGCAGTTCTTC. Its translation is CASSEQGNEQFF.